This T cell receptor beta chain came from a study of cytotoxic CD8 clonotypes in ibrutinib-treated CLL. Whole-study context: Once treatment had gone on for a median of 12 months, range 6 to 36, response samples were drawn.

Deep sequencing aimed at 1 in 200,000 to 1 in 1 million T cells' resolution. Clones were sequenced by immunoSEQ multiplex PCR, and TCRdb holds only the in-frame ones, with some missing. The sample carries about 45,000 clones, 60% to 80% recorded once. Whole-study results and caveats: Starting clonality was above that of age-matched healthy donors and tracked circulating CD8+ T-cell counts.

Points on this clone: Its specificity is not known.

This specimen was PBMCs, taken after 12 months of ibrutinib treatment. This sequence originates from a human donor with chronic lymphocytic leukemia.

CDR3 DNA sequence: TGCAGCGCCTCTCCCTGGGCGGCCGAAAACATTCAGTACTTC. Translating gives CSASPWAAENIQYF. V gene TRBV29-1 combines with J gene TRBJ2-4, with D unresolved. Germline V CDR1 and CDR2: SQVTM, ANQGSEA. Trimming stripped 7 bases from V and 5 bases from J, with 18 bases between. CDR3 length: 14 amino acids.